The rows below give T cell receptor beta chains drawn from one sample of a study of cytomegalovirus exposure and HLA in healthy donors. TCRdb's table, derived via immunoSEQ multiplex PCR, lists solely in-frame clones and lacks some. Of some 140,000 clones listed, around 82% are singletons. Sequenced sample: PBMCs. The receptors were gathered from a woman aged 40-49 years in good health and CMV-seropositive. CDR3s include the opening cysteine and the closing phenylalanine or tryptophan. D genes are given only for firm matches. Not every row has a clone size; where given, it reads once, few, many or a size class.

CDR3 DNA | CDR3 protein | J gene | CDR3 length | D gene | V gene | clone size
TGTGCCAGCAGCTTAAGAGGGCTTAACTATGGCTACACCTTC | CASSLRGLNYGYTF | TRBJ1-2 | 14 | NA | TRBV11-3 | NA
TGTGCCAGTAGTATCGATTCAGGGGGCCATCAGCCCCAGCATTTT | CASSIDSGGHQPQHF | TRBJ1-5 | 15 | TRBD1 | TRBV19 | many
TGCGCCAGCAGCTCACAAGAGACCCAGTACTTC | CASSSQETQYF | TRBJ2-5 | 11 | NA | TRBV5-1 | NA
TGCGCCAGCAAGAGTAGCGGAGTGGGCTCCTACAATGAGCAGTTCTTC | CASKSSGVGSYNEQFF | TRBJ2-1 | 16 | NA | TRBV5-1 | NA
TGTGCCAGCAGTTACTCGTACAGGGGGCTCGGAAACACCATATATTTT | CASSYSYRGLGNTIYF | TRBJ1-3 | 16 | TRBD1 | TRBV6-5 | once
TGTGCCAGCAGCCCTTCAATAGGAGGTTACGAGCAGTACTTC | CASSPSIGGYEQYF | TRBJ2-7 | 14 | NA | TRBV5-4 | NA
TGTGCCAGTAGTACTTCCGGGACAGGGATCGACAATGAGCAGTTCTTC | CASSTSGTGIDNEQFF | TRBJ2-1 | 16 | TRBD1 | TRBV19 | NA
TGTGCCAGCAGTCCGACCCAACGAGGGCAGTTCTTC | CASSPTQRGQFF | TRBJ2-1 | 12 | NA | TRBV6-5 | NA
TGTGCCAGTAGGGGACAGGGGGGCACTGAAGCTTTCTTT | CASRGQGGTEAFF | TRBJ1-1 | 13 | TRBD1 | TRBV19 | NA
TGTGCCTGGAGTGACTCCGGGACTAGCGGGAGGGCCTACGAGCAGTACTTC | CAWSDSGTSGRAYEQYF | TRBJ2-7 | 17 | TRBD2 | TRBV30 | NA
TGTGCCAGCAGTGCGAACAGGGTCAATGAGCAGTTCTTC | CASSANRVNEQFF | TRBJ2-1 | 13 | NA | TRBV6-1 | NA
TGTGCTAGTGGTTTGGTAAAAATACTACTAGCGGGGAGACATTACAATGAGCAGTTCTTC | CASGLVKILLAGRHYNEQFF | TRBJ2-1 | 20 | TRBD2 | TRBV12-5 | NA
TGTGCCAGCAGTTTAAAAGCGGGAGGGCAGACCGGGGAGCTGTTTTTT | CASSLKAGGQTGELFF | TRBJ2-2 | 16 | TRBD2 | TRBV27 | NA
TGTGCCAGCAACAAGGGACAGGCAACTAAAACCCCTCAGTACTTC | CASNKGQATKTPQYF | TRBJ2-7 | 15 | TRBD1 | TRBV6-1 | NA